Included here is one T cell receptor (beta chain) sequence, with context. Its specificity is unknown. The repertoire was sequenced with immunoSEQ multiplex PCR; TCRdb's copy has only in-frame clones and lacks some. The data show about 130,000 clones, approximately 90% seen once. This record comes from a study of T cell responses to AZD1222 COVID-19 vaccine. V lost 4 bases to trimming and J lost 0 bases; unmatched junction nucleotides: 4. Germline lookup yields CDR1 SEHNR and CDR2 FQNEAQ (reference sequence). The CDR3 has 15 residues. General study results and limits: Just a handful of AZD1222 recipients were seropositive at baseline.

The study pooled second doses at about 4 or about 12 weeks. The sequencing used peripheral blood, collected 28 days after the second AZD1222 dose. This clonotype originated in an adult who received the AZD1222 COVID-19 vaccine. This rearrangement joins TRBV7-9 to TRBJ1-2; 8 nucleotides agree with TRBD1. The CDR3 coding sequence is TGTGCCAGCAGCTCCTGGGACAGGCCTAACTATGGCTACACCTTC. Its translation: CASSSWDRPNYGYTF. Variable domain in full (rest from reference TRBV7-9 and TRBJ1-2): DTGVSQNPRHKITKRGQNVTFRCDPISEHNRLYWYRQTLGQGPEFLTYFQNEAQLEKSRLLSDRFSAERPKGSFSTLEIQRTEQGDSAMYLCASSSWDRPNYGYTFGSGTRLTVV.